The entry that follows covers one T cell receptor (beta chain) sequence. The target antigen is unknown. The data derive from a study of chemoradiotherapy in HPV16-positive cancers. Overall study context: Functional T-cell assays on a couple of HPV16-positive patients' cells defined candidate HPV-specific clones and common TCR motifs. Overall study results and limits: Candidate HPV-specific clones and E7-related TCR motifs grew in tumor during treatment. For HPV16-positive patients, expanding HPV-responsive T cells associated with longer recurrence-free survival.

The table came from immunoSEQ multiplex PCR; TCRdb's copy has only in-frame clones and leaves some out. The sample lists about 8,100 clones; approximately 70% were seen once. The TCR sequence derives from a human donor with HPV-associated anogenital cancer. This specimen was taken from a patient who underwent chemoradiotherapy.

CDR3 bases: TGTGCCAGCTCCGTTTCAGGGTTGGTCGACGAGCAGTACTTC. Its translation: CASSVSGLVDEQYF. V usage is TRBV18 and J usage is TRBJ2-7; a weak D match, TRBD1 (5 bases). V was clipped by 6 bases and J by 5 bases, with 17 bases between them. Germline CDR1 KGHSH, CDR2 LQKENI. The CDR3 covers 14 residues.